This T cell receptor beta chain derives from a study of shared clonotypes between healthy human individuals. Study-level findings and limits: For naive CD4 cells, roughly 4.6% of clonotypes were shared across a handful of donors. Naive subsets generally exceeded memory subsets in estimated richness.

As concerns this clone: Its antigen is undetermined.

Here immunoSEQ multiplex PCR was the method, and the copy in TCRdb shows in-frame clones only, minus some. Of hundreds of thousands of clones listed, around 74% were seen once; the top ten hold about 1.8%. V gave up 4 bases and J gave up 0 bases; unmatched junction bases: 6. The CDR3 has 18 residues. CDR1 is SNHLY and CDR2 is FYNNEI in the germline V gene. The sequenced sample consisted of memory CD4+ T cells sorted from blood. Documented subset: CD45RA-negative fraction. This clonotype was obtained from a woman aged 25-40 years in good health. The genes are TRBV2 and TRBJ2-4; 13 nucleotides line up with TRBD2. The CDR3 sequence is CASSGTSGSRLAKNIQYF. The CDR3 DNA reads TGTGCCAGCAGTGGGACTAGCGGGAGCAGGCTAGCCAAAAACATTCAGTACTTC.